This record looks at one T cell receptor (beta chain) sequence and its context. The antigen remains unidentified. These data come from a study of cytomegalovirus exposure and HLA in healthy donors. About the study: In terms of ancestry, the Caucasian-associated cluster contained about four fifths of the approximately 400 genotyped donors. Study observations and caveats: A list of approximately 160 TCR beta chains associated with cytomegalovirus was given. Common viral pathogens seemed, in a later analysis, to connect with several of the most significant clusters.

The V and J ends lost 2 bases and 5 bases respectively, with 9 bases between them. Per the germline V gene, CDR1 is SNHLY and CDR2 is FYNNEI. This CDR3 comprises 13 residues. It was with 60 Vbeta and 13 Jbeta primers that the PCR ran. Only in-frame clones appear in the TCRdb table, and some are missing; sequencing was by immunoSEQ multiplex PCR. The data contain some 170,000 clones, roughly 85% of them seen just once; the ten biggest clones take up 0.8% to 1%. The sequencing sample was made of PBMCs. The TCR comes from a woman aged 30 to 39 in good health and CMV-seronegative. The rearrangement uses TRBV2 and TRBJ2-5; D call uncertain. Here the CDR3 DNA reads TGTGCCAGCAGTGAATTTTCACGGGAGACCCAGTACTTC. This codes for CASSEFSRETQYF.